These 7 T cell receptor beta chains were all obtained from the same sample, sequenced in a study of beta chain features in type 1 diabetes. Sequencing targeted expressed TCRB transcripts, as all isolated RNA had been reverse transcribed. Sequencing used immunoSEQ multiplex PCR; TCRdb keeps in-frame clones, though not all of them. The sample shows approximately 470,000 clones, roughly 30% of them seen only once. The sequencing input was naive CD4+ T cells from blood. The receptors originated from a man aged 18 to 35 in good health.

This chain uses TRBV6-6 with TRBJ2-2; D is unclear. The CDR3 consists of 11 residues. Germline lookup yields CDR1 MNHNY and CDR2 SVGAGI (reference sequence). V was cut by 6 bases and J by 6 bases, with 5 bases left in between. CDR3 amino acids: CASSPSGELFF. The CDR3 DNA sequence: TGTGCCAGCAGCCCCTCCGGGGAGCTGTTTTTT.

There are a few counts of this clone. This chain joins TRBV7-9 and TRBJ2-3; D unclear. The germline V gene has CDR1 SEHNR and CDR2 FQNEAQ (reference sequence). The V and J ends lost 4 bases and 0 bases respectively, with 11 bases between them. CDR3 size: 15 residues. The CDR3 DNA reads TGTGCCAGCAGCTCGGACCTTCGCAGCACAGATACGCAGTATTTT. Its protein is CASSSDLRSTDTQYF.

This chain uses TRBV28 with TRBJ2-3; D may be TRBD2 (6 bases). Trimming stripped 3 bases from V and 0 bases from J, with 13 bases between. The CDR3 has 16 amino acids. Germline V gene lookup returns CDR1 MDHEN and CDR2 SYDVKM. The CDR3 region has the DNA TGTGCCAGCAGTTTTTCGCGGGGAGCTAGCACAGATACGCAGTATTTT. Protein product: CASSFSRGASTDTQYF.

This clone was seen only a few times. The rearrangement uses TRBV30 and TRBJ1-2; D unclear. CDR1 and CDR2 (germline): GTSNPN, SVGIG (reference sequence). Trimming removed 3 bases from V and 2 bases from J, with 10 bases in between. The CDR3 contains 13 residues. CDR3 sequence (DNA): TGTGCCTGGAGATCGGACGGCAACTATGGCTACACCTTC. Its protein is CAWRSDGNYGYTF.

The J gene is TRBJ2-3, the V gene TRBV9; 14 positions agree with TRBD2. The germline V gene encodes CDR1 SGDLS and CDR2 YYNGEE. The CDR3 has 19 residues. The junction had 14 bases not matched to a gene; V was cut back by 4 bases and J by 4 bases. CDR3 bases: TGTGCCAGCAGCCCATCTGGGGGGACTAGCGGGAGCGGGGCAGATACGCAGTATTTT. Translating gives CASSPSGGTSGSGADTQYF.

The chain is built from TRBV7-3 and TRBJ2-1, with D hard to call. From germline, CDR1 is SGHTA and CDR2 FQGTGA. The CDR3 length is 17 residues. Trimming left V 5 bases short and J 0 bases short, with 17 bases between. CDR3 sequence (DNA): TGTGCCAGCAGCCCGGCGACAAACCGACCCTCCTACAATGAGCAGTTCTTC. Protein sequence: CASSPATNRPSYNEQFF. Combining the CDR3 with reference TRBV7-3 and TRBJ2-1 gives the whole variable domain GAGVSQTPSNKVTEKGKYVELRCDPISGHTALYWYRQSLGQGPEFLIYFQGTGAADDSGLPNDRFFAVRPEGSVSTLKIQRTERGDSAVYLCASSPATNRPSYNEQFFGPGTRLTVL.

The V gene is TRBV11-2, the J gene TRBJ2-1; 10 bases line up with TRBD2. Germline CDR1 reads SGHAT; CDR2 reads FQNNGV. The CDR3 is made up of 16 amino acids. With 5 bases clipped from V and 10 bases from J, the junction kept 14 bases outside the gene matches. The CDR3 DNA sequence: TGTGCCAGCAGCATACAGGGGCGACCGGGACTAGCGGAGCAGTTCTTC. It codes for CASSIQGRPGLAEQFF.